This entry describes one TCR beta chain. The antigen remains unidentified. J gave up 5 bases and V 1 base, and 1 base lay outside the gene matches. The V gene's germline CDR1 is LNHDA and CDR2 SQIVND (reference sequence). The CDR3 totals 13 residues. These data originate in a study of cytomegalovirus exposure and HLA in healthy donors. Findings and limits, study-wide: The investigators catalogued 150 to 200 TCR beta chains as cytomegalovirus-associated. The classifier was said to identify cytomegalovirus status with high specificity and sensitivity. Most TCR sequences were rare, but some public TCRs occurred in many donors.

Sequenced by immunoSEQ multiplex PCR; TCRdb stores in-frame clones only, minus some. The sample holds about 170,000 clones, 87% seen once. J is TRBJ2-7 and V is TRBV19, with 8 bases identical to TRBD2. Sequencing was carried out using PBMCs. The sequence was obtained from a woman aged 30 to 39 in good health and CMV-seronegative. The DNA for the CDR3 is TGTGCCAGTAGTATAGCGGGGGGGAACGAGCAGTACTTC. This gives the protein CASSIAGGNEQYF.